Listed below are T cell receptor beta chains from one sample, sequenced in a study of human T cells and chemical hapten exposure. TCRdb re-called the RACE reads through MiXCR, storing one row per CDR3 protein. The table includes approximately 110,000 distinct CDR3 sequences, approximately 11% detected once. The sample was whole blood, taken in connection with sensitization to the hapten diphenylcyclopropenone (DPC). These receptors all come from a woman in her thirties or forties with alopecia areata. Some clones in this sample may be carry-over from other donors' samples. Both conserved end residues are part of each CDR3.

J,V,CDR3
TRBJ2-3,TRBV5-4,CASSPDRESTDTQYF
TRBJ2-7,TRBV7-8,CASSLESHNEQYF
TRBJ1-1,TRBV12-3/TRBV12-4,CASRVGVSKNTEAFF
TRBJ1-5,TRBV12-3/TRBV12-4,CASLAGLNQPQHF
TRBJ2-5,TRBV11-2,CASSLVTSGGKETQYF
TRBJ2-7,TRBV7-2,CASSLEGARYEQYF
TRBJ2-1,TRBV6-6,CASSGTSPSSYNEQFF
TRBJ2-5,TRBV29-1,CSGRQGEGETQYF
TRBJ1-6,TRBV5-6,CASSLLDRGYNSPLHF
TRBJ2-3,TRBV5-6,CASSFGGGADTQYF
TRBJ1-5,TRBV6-5,CASRGGSGNQPQHF
TRBJ2-1,TRBV9,CASSAGTGAPYNEQFF
TRBJ1-2,TRBV12-3/TRBV12-4,CASSSTSNYGYTF
TRBJ2-7,TRBV10-3,CASRPSGGSYEQYF
TRBJ2-2,TRBV4-1,CASSLGVSGELFF
TRBJ2-7,TRBV20-1,CSARGPARDTYEQYF
TRBJ1-2,TRBV29-1,CSLDGYTF
TRBJ2-2,TRBV10-3,CAIRGTGMAGELFF
TRBJ2-1,TRBV19,CASSAQTTGGNEQFF
TRBJ2-5,TRBV20-1,CSARDLRQGSRETQYF
TRBJ2-7,TRBV2,CASSEVGGYEQYF
TRBJ2-1,TRBV20-1,CSASRPRINEQFF
TRBJ2-7,TRBV7-9,CASSLGPRYEQYF
TRBJ2-5,TRBV7-9,CASSLATRGDETQYF
TRBJ1-1,TRBV7-2,CASSPSLQGKETEAFF
TRBJ1-3,TRBV29-1,CSVYGTSSGNTIYF
TRBJ2-5,TRBV9,CASSPHVRETQYF
TRBJ2-2,TRBV18,CASSPVRQGPTNTGELFF
TRBJ1-1,TRBV20-1,CSARDLQGITEAFF
TRBJ1-1,TRBV20-1,CSARPPEAFF